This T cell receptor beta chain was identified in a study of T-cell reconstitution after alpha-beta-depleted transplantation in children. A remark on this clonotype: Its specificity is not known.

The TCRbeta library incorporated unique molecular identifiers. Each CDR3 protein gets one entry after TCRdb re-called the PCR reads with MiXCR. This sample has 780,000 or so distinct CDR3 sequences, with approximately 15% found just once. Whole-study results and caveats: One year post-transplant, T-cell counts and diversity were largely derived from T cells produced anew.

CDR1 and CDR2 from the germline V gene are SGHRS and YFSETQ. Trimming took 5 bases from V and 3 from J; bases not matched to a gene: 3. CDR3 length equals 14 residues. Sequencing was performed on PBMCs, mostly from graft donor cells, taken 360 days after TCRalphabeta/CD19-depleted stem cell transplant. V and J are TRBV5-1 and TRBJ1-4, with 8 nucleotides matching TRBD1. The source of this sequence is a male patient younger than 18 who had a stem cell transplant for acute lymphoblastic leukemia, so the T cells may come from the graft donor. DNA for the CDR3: TGCGCCAGCAGAAGGACAGGGCCTAATGAAAAACTGTTTTTT. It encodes CASRRTGPNEKLFF. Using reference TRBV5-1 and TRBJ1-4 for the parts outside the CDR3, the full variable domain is KAGVTQTPRYLIKTRGQQVTLSCSPISGHRSVSWYQQTPGQGLQFLFEYFSETQRNKGNFPGRFSGRQFSNSRSEMNVSTLELGDSALYLCASRRTGPNEKLFFGSGTQLSVL.